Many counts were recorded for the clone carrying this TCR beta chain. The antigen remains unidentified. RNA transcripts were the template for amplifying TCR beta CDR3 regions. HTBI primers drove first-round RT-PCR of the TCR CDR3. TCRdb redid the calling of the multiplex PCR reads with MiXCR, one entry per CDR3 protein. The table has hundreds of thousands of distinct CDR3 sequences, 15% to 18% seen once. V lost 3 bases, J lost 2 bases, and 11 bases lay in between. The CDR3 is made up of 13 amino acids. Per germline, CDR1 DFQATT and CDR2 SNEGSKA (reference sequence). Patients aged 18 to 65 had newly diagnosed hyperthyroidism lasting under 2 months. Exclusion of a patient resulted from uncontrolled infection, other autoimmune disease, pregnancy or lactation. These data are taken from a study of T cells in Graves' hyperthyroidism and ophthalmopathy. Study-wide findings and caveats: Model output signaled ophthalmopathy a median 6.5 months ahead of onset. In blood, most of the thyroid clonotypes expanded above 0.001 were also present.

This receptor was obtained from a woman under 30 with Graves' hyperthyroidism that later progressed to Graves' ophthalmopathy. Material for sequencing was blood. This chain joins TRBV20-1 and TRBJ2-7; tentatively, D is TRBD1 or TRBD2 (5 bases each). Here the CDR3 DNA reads TGCAGTGCTAGCGCCGGGGCTGCCTACGAGCAGTACTTC. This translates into CSASAGAAYEQYF.